A single T cell receptor beta chain is shown here with its context. The sample is drawn from a study of cytomegalovirus exposure and HLA in healthy donors. Germline assignment: CDR1 SGHAT and CDR2 FQNNGV. The CDR3 runs to 14 residues. V gave up 5 bases and J gave up 4 bases; unmatched junction bases: 7. PCR was performed using 60 Vbeta and 13 Jbeta primers. Sequencing was performed with immunoSEQ multiplex PCR; in TCRdb, only in-frame clones are kept and a portion is missing. The table has some 170,000 clones, 72% seen once; the top ten hold under 2.5%. The sequence came from a human donor in good health. The sample taken for sequencing was PBMCs. The chain is built from TRBV11-2 and TRBJ2-7; 8 nucleotides align to TRBD1. DNA of the CDR3: TGTGCCAGCAGCACACGTGGGACAGGATACGAGCAGTACTTC. Protein product: CASSTRGTGYEQYF. The complete variable domain, with remaining parts taken from reference TRBV11-2 and TRBJ2-7, reads EAGVAQSPRYKIIEKRQSVAFWCNPISGHATLYWYQQILGQGPKLLIQFQNNGVVDDSQLPKDRFSAERLKGVDSTLKIQPAKLEDSAVYLCASSTRGTGYEQYFGPGTRLTVT.